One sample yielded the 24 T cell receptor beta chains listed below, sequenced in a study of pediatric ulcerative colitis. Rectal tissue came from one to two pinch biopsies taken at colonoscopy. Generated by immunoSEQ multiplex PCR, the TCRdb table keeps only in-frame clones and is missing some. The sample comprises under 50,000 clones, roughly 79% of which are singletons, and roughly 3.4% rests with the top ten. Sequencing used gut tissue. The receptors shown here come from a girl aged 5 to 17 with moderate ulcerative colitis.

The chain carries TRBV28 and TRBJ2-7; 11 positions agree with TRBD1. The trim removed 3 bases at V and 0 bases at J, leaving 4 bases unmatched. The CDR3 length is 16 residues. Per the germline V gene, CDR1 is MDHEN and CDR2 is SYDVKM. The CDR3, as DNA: TGTGCCAGCAGTTTTTTGGGACAGGGGGGCTCCTACGAGCAGTACTTC. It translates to CASSFLGQGGSYEQYF.

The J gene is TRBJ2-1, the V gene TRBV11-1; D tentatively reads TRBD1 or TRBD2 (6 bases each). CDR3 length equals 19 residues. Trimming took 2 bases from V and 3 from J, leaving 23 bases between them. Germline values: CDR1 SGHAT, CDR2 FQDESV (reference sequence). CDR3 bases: TGTGCCAGCAGCTTAAGTATTGACGGAGGGGGACTCGTCTACAATGAGCAGTTCTTC. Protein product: CASSLSIDGGGLVYNEQFF.

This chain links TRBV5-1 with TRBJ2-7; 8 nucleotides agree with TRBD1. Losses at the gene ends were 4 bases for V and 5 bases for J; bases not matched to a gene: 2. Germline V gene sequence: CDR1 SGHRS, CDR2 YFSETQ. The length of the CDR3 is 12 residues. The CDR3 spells CASSQGAHEQYF. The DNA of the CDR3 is TGCGCCAGCAGCCAGGGGGCCCACGAGCAGTACTTC.

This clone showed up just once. The CDR3 DNA sequence: TGCAGCGTTGATTTAACGGGAGGGATTGAGCAGTTCTTC. Protein product: CSVDLTGGIEQFF. The V and J genes are TRBV29-1 and TRBJ2-1, with 8 bases fitting TRBD2. The CDR3 is 13 residues long. Germline assignment: CDR1 SQVTM and CDR2 ANQGSEA. After removal of 3 bases from V and 9 bases from J, the junction contained 7 bases not matched to a gene.

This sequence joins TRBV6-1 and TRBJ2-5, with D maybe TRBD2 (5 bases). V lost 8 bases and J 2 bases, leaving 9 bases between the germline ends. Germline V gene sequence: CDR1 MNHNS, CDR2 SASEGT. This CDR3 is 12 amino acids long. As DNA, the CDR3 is TGTGCCAGCCGGATAGCGCAAGAGACCCAGTACTTC. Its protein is CASRIAQETQYF.

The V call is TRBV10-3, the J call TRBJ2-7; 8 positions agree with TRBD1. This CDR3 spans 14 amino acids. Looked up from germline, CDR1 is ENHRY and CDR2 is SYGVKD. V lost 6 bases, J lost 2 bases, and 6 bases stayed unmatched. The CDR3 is CAISGTGSTYEQYF. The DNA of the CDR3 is TGTGCCATCAGCGGGACAGGTTCAACCTACGAGCAGTACTTC.

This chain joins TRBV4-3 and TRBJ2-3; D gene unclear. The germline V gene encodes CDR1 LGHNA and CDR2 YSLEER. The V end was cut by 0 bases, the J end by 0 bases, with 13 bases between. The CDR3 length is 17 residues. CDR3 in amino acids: CASSQDRLGTSTDTQYF. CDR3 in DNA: TGCGCCAGCAGCCAAGATCGATTAGGTACTAGCACAGATACGCAGTATTTT.

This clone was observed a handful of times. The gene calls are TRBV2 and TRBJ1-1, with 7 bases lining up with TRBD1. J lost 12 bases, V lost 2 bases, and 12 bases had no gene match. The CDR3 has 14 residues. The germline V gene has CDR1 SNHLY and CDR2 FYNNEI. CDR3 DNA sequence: TGTGCCAGCAGTGAAACAGCCGGGACAGCTAAGTCTTTCTTT. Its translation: CASSETAGTAKSFF.

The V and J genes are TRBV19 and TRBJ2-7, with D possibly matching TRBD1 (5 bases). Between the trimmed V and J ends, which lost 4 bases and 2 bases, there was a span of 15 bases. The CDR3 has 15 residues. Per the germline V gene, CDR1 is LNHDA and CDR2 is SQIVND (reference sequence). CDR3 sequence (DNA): TGTGCCAGTAGTAGAACAAGGGGCAGAACCTACGAGCAGTACTTC. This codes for CASSRTRGRTYEQYF. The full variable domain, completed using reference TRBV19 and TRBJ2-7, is DGGITQSPKYLFRKEGQNVTLSCEQNLNHDAMYWYRQDPGQGLRLIYYSQIVNDFQKGDIAEGYSVSREKKESFPLTVTSAQKNPTAFYLCASSRTRGRTYEQYFGPGTRLTVT.

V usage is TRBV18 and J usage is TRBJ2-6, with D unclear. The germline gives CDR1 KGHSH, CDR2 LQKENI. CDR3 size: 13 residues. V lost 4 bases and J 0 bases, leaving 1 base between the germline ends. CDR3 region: CASSLSGANVLTF. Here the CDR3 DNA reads TGTGCCAGCTCACTCTCTGGGGCCAACGTCCTGACTTTC.

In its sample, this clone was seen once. This chain's CDR3 is CASISTGSATGELFF. CDR3 DNA: TGCGCCAGCATCTCGACAGGGTCTGCGACCGGGGAGCTGTTTTTT. The chain carries TRBV5-1 and TRBJ2-2; 7 positions agree with TRBD1. The length of the CDR3 is 15 residues. CDR1 and CDR2 from the germline V gene are SGHRS and YFSETQ. With 6 bases clipped from V and 5 bases from J, the junction kept 10 bases outside the gene matches.

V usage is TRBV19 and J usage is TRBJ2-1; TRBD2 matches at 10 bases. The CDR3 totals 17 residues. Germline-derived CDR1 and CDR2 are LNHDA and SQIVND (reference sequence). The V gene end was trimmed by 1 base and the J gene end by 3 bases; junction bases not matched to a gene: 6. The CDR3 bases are TGTGCCAGTAGTATAGCACTCAGGACTAGCGGCTACAATGAGCAGTTCTTC. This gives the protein CASSIALRTSGYNEQFF.

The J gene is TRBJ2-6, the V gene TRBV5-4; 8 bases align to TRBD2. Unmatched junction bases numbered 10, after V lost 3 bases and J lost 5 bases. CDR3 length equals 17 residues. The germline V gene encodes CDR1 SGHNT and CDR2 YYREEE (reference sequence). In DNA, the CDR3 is TGTGCCAGCAGCTCGGGGGGGGGCGCAGGCTGGGCCAACGTCCTGACTTTC. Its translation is CASSSGGGAGWANVLTF.

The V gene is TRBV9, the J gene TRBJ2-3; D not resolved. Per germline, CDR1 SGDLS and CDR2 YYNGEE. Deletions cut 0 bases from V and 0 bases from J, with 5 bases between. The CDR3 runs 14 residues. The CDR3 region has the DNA TGTGCCAGCAGCGTAGGGCCCAGCACAGATACGCAGTATTTT. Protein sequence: CASSVGPSTDTQYF.

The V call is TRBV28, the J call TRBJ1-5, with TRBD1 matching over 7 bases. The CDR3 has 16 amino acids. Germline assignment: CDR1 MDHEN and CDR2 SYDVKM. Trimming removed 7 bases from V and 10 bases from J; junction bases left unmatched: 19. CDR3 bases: TGTGCCAGCACAGAAGCCCAGGGGGGCAGGGTTCACCCCCAGCATTTT. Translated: CASTEAQGGRVHPQHF.

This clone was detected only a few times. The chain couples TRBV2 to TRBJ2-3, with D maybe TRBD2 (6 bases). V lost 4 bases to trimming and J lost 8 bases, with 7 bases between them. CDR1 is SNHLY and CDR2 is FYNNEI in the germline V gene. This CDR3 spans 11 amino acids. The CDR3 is CASSGEVTQYF. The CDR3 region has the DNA TGTGCCAGCAGTGGGGAGGTTACGCAGTATTTT.

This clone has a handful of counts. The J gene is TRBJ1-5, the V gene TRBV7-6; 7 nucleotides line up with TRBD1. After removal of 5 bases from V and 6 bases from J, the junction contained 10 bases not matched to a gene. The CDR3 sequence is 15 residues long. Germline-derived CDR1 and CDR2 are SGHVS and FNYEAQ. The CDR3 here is CASSQQGVSPQPQHF. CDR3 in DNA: TGTGCCAGCAGCCAGCAGGGGGTTTCCCCTCAGCCCCAGCATTTT.

DNA of the CDR3: TGTGCCAGCAGTGAATATGGGGGGGTGAACTACGAGCAGTACTTC. This sequence encodes CASSEYGGVNYEQYF. The chain carries TRBV2 and TRBJ2-7; the match to TRBD2 covers 7 bases. Per the germline V gene, CDR1 is SNHLY and CDR2 is FYNNEI. The CDR3 length is 15 residues. With 2 bases clipped from V and 3 bases from J, the junction kept 7 bases outside the gene matches.

CDR3 in amino acids: CASSVGGTGLMAGYTF. As DNA, the CDR3 is TGTGCCAGCAGCGTAGGGGGGACAGGGTTAATGGCTGGCTACACCTTC. This rearrangement joins TRBV9 to TRBJ1-2, with TRBD1 matching over 9 bases. V lost 0 bases to trimming and J lost 7 bases; unmatched junction nucleotides: 10. The CDR3 has 16 residues. Germline CDR1 and CDR2: SGDLS and YYNGEE.

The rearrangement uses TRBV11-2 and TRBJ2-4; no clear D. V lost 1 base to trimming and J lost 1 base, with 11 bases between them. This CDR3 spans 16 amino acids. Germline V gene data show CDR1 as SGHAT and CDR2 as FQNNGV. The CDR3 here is CASSLAASSAKNIQYF. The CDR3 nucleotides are TGTGCCAGCAGCTTAGCTGCTTCTTCGGCCAAAAACATTCAGTACTTC. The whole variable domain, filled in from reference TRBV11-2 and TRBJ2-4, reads EAGVAQSPRYKIIEKRQSVAFWCNPISGHATLYWYQQILGQGPKLLIQFQNNGVVDDSQLPKDRFSAERLKGVDSTLKIQPAKLEDSAVYLCASSLAASSAKNIQYFGAGTRLSVL.

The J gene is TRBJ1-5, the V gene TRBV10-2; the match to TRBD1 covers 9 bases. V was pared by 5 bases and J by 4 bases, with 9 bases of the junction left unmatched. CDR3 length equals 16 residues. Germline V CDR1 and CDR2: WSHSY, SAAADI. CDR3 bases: TGCGCCAGCAGTAGCTTTGACAGGGGGGCGAATCAGCCCCAGCATTTT. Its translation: CASSSFDRGANQPQHF.

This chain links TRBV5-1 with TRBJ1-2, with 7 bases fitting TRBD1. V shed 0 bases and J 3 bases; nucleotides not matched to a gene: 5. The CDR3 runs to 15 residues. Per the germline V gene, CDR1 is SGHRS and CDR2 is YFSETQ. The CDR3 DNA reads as TGCGCCAGCAGCTTGGCCGGACAGGAGTACTATGGCTACACCTTC. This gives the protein CASSLAGQEYYGYTF.

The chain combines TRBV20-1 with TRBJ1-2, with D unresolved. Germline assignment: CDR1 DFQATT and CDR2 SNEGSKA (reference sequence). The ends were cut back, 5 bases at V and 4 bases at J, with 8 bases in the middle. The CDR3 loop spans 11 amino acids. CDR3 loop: CSAFSGYGYTF. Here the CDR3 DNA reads TGCAGTGCTTTTAGTGGCTATGGCTACACCTTC.

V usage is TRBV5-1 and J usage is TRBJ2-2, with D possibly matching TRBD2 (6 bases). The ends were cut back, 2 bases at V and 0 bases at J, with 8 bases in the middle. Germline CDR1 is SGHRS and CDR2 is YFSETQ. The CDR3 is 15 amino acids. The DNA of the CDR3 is TGCGCCAGCAGCTTTGGGGGGTCGAACACCGGGGAGCTGTTTTTT. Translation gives CASSFGGSNTGELFF. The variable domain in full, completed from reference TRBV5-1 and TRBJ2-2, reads KAGVTQTPRYLIKTRGQQVTLSCSPISGHRSVSWYQQTPGQGLQFLFEYFSETQRNKGNFPGRFSGRQFSNSRSEMNVSTLELGDSALYLCASSFGGSNTGELFFGEGSRLTVL.